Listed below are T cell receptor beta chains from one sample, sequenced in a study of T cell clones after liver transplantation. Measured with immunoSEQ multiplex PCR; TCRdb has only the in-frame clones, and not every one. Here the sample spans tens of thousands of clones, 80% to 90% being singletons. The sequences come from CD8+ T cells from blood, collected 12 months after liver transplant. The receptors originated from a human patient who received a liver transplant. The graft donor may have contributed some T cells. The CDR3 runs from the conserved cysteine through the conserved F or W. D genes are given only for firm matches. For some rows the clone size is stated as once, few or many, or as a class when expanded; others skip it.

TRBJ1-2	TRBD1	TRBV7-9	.	TGTGCCAGCAGCTTAGGGGACAGGGAGCGCTATGGCTACACCTTC	CASSLGDRERYGYTF
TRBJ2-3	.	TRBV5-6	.	TGTGCCAGCAGTTATAGGTCACATACGCAGTATTTT	CASSYRSHTQYF
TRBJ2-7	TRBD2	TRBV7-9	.	TGTGCCAGCAGCATCGGACTAGCGGGAGTTTACAGCTCCTACGAGCAGTACTTC	CASSIGLAGVYSSYEQYF
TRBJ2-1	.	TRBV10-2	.	TGCGCCAGCAGTGAGGTACTAGTCGATGAGCAGTTCTTC	CASSEVLVDEQFF
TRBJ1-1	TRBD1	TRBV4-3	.	TGCGCCAGCAGCCAGAGTCAGGGGGCGAACACTGAAGCTTTCTTT	CASSQSQGANTEAFF
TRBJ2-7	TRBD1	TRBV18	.	TGTGCCAGCTCGCCCGGACAGGGGGCCGAGCAGTACTTC	CASSPGQGAEQYF
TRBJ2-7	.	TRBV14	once	TGTGCCAGCAGCCAAGATGGGGAATTTTACGAGCAGTACTTC	CASSQDGEFYEQYF
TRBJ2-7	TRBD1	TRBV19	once	TGTGCCAGTACTTTTGGGACAGGGCCTACCTACGAGCAGTACTTC	CASTFGTGPTYEQYF
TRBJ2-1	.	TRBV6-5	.	TGTGCCAGCAGTTACCGTTTCGGTGCCAAGAATGAGCAGTTCTTC	CASSYRFGAKNEQFF
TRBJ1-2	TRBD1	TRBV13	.	TGTGCCAGCAGCACTGGGACAGGGGGGGATGGCTACACCTTC	CASSTGTGGDGYTF
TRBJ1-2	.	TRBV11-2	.	TGTGCCAGCAGTAAACAGGGCGGGGGCTACACCTTC	CASSKQGGGYTF
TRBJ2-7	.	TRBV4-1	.	TGCGCCAGCAGCCAGAGGGGGACCGAAGGCTACGAGCAGTACTTC	CASSQRGTEGYEQYF
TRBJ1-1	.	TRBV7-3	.	TGTGCCAGCAGTTTGAGGGCGAACACTGAAGCTTTCTTT	CASSLRANTEAFF
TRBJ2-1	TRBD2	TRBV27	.	TGTGCCAGCAGTTTACTAGCGGGAGGGCCATCAGAAGAGCAGTTCTTC	CASSLLAGGPSEEQFF
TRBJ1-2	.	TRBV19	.	TGTGCCAGTAGTGCCGGGCTTGGACTGGGCTATGGCTACACCTTC	CASSAGLGLGYGYTF
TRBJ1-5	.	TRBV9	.	TGTGCCAGCAGCGTATCTCCAGGGGCTAATCAGCCCCAGCATTTT	CASSVSPGANQPQHF
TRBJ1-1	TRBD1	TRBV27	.	TGTGCCTCGTACAGGGGGCTCCACACTGAAGCTTTCTTT	CASYRGLHTEAFF
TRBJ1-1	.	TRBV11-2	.	TGTGCCAGCAGCTTAGGAGGGAACACTGAAGCTTTCTTT	CASSLGGNTEAFF
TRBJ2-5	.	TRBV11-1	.	TGTGCCAGCAGCTTATGGGGGAATCGAGAGACCCAGTACTTC	CASSLWGNRETQYF
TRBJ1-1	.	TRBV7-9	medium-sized	TGTGCCAGCAGACCAAAGGGATTCGGGAACACTGAAGCTTTCTTT	CASRPKGFGNTEAFF
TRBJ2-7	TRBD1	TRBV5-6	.	TGTGCCAGCAGCTGGGGACAGAATTCCTACGAGCAGTACTTC	CASSWGQNSYEQYF
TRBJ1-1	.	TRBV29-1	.	TGCAGCGTTGAAGATCCAGTTGAAGCTTTCTTT	CSVEDPVEAFF
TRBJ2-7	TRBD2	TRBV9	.	TGTGCCAGCAGCGTAGCGGGAGGGAACTACGAGCAGTACTTC	CASSVAGGNYEQYF
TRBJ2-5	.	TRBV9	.	TGTGCCAGCAGCGTAGGCCCTAGGCCACAAGAGACCCAGTACTTC	CASSVGPRPQETQYF
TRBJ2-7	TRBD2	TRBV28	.	TGTGCCAGCACCAACCCTGGGACTAGCGGGAGTTACGAGCAGTACTTC	CASTNPGTSGSYEQYF
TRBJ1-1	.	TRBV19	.	TGTGCCAGTAGCCCGGCCCTCTCAAACACTGAAGCTTTCTTT	CASSPALSNTEAFF
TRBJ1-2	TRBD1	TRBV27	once	TGTGCCAGCAGTGTGGGGACAGGGGTCTATAGCTACACCTTC	CASSVGTGVYSYTF
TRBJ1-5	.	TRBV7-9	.	TGTGCCAGCAGCTTAGAGGCAGGTGATAGCAATCAGCCCCAGCATTTT	CASSLEAGDSNQPQHF
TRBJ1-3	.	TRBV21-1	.	TGTGCCAGCAGCAAAGGTACCGAACGCTCTGGAAACACCATATATTTT	CASSKGTERSGNTIYF
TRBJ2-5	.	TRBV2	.	TGTGCCAGCAGACGGGTAGCGGCACAAGAGACCCAGTACTTC	CASRRVAAQETQYF
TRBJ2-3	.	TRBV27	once	TGTGCCAGCGCGACCTTTGTGGGGGGCACAGATACGCAGTATTTT	CASATFVGGTDTQYF
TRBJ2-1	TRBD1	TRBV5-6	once	TGTGCCAGCAGCTTGAGACAGGGGGGGATAACTTCGCCGTTCTTC	CASSLRQGGITSPFF
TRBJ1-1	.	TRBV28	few	TGTGCCAGCAGATTCACCACTGAAGCTTTCTTT	CASRFTTEAFF
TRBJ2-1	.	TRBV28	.	TGTGCCAGCAGTCGTCAGGGGGAGGGGATGAATGAGCAGTTCTTC	CASSRQGEGMNEQFF
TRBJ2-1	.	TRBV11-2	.	TGTGCCAGCAGCTTAGTATTAAGTGAGCAGTTCTTC	CASSLVLSEQFF
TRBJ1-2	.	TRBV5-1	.	TGCGCCAGCAGCTTGGAGGTAGTACCTAACTATGGCTACACCTTC	CASSLEVVPNYGYTF
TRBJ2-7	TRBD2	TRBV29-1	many	TGCAGCGTCGGCATACTGTCGTCTAGCGGACCATTCTACGAGCAGTACTTC	CSVGILSSSGPFYEQYF
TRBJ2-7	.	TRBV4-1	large	TGCGCCAGCAGCCACCAACGCGGCGAGCAGTACTTC	CASSHQRGEQYF
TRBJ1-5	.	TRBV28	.	TGTGCCAGCAGTAGACGAGGGGATCATCAGCCCCAGCATTTT	CASSRRGDHQPQHF
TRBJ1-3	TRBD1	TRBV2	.	TGTGCCAGCAGGAATCGACAGGGATCTGGAAACACCATATATTTT	CASRNRQGSGNTIYF
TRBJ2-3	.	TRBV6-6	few	TGTGCCAGCAGTTACCCGGGGATGGGGACAGATACGCAGTATTTT	CASSYPGMGTDTQYF